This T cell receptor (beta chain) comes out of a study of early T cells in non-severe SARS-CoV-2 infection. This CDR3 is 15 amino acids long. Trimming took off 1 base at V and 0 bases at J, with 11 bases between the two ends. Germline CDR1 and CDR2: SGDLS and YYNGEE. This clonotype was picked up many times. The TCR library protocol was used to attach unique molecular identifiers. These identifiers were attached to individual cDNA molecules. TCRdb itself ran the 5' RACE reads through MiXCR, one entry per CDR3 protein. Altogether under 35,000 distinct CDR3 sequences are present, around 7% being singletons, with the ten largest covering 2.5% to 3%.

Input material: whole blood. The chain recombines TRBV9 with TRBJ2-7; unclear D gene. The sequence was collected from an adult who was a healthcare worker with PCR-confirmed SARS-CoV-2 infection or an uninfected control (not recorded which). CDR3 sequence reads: CASSVSEANSYEQYF. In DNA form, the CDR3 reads TGTGCCAGCAGCGTATCCGAGGCCAACTCCTACGAGCAGTACTTC.